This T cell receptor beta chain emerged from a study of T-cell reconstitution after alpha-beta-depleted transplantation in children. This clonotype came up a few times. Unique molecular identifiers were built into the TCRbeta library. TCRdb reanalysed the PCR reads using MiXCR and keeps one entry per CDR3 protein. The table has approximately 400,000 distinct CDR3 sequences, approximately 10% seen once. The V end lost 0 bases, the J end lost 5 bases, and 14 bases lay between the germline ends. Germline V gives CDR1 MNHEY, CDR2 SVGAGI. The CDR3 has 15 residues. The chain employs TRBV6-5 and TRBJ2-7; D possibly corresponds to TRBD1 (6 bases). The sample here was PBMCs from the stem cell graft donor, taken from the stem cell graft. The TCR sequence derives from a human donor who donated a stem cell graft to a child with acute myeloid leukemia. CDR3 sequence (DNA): TGTGCCAGCAGTTACTCGGGGGCTTTTCCCCACGAGCAGTACTTC. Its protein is CASSYSGAFPHEQYF.